This T cell receptor beta chain was sequenced for a study of blood T cell repertoires in COVID-19. This CDR3 is built from 13 residues. Germline trimming cut 8 bases from V and 9 bases from J; bases unmatched to any gene: 10. Germline loops: CDR1 SEHNR, CDR2 FQNEAQ (reference sequence). Cohort 3 donors were reported recovered after two negative PCRs, clearance, or symptom resolution. In the authors' workflow: Nucleated cell counts were estimated from reference gene primer amplification. Method: immunoSEQ multiplex PCR; TCRdb's copy keeps in-frame clones and lacks some. From that table come the V and J calls and clone size; the DNA was used to work out D and trimming. In the table there are more than 450,000 clones, roughly nine tenths of which are singletons.

This receptor was obtained from a woman aged 18-30 years who had recovered from COVID-19. The chain employs TRBV7-9 and TRBJ1-2, with 9 bases identical to TRBD1. Sequenced: PBMCs or T cells enriched from blood (not recorded which). The CDR3 spells CASSLQGARSYTF. For the CDR3, the DNA is TGTGCCAGCTCACTACAGGGGGCGAGGAGCTACACCTTC.